The clone carrying this T cell receptor (beta chain) was counted only a few times. Its specificity is unknown. TCRdb recomputed calls from the RT-PCR reads with MiXCR, one row per CDR3 protein. The top ten clones hold around 13% of a sample with approximately 530,000 distinct CDR3 sequences, around 7.9% of them seen once. This sample is drawn from a study of response to subunit inactivated influenza vaccine. Study findings and constraints: The study's authors posited that every seasonal influenza vaccination enlists few new T cells.

The germline V and J ends were trimmed by 2 bases and 5 bases, with 9 bases remaining between them. The CDR3 loop spans 14 amino acids. The clonotype was recovered from a man between 50 and 75 years old who received an inactivated influenza vaccine. The chain joins TRBV12-3 or TRBV12-4 to TRBJ2-2; no clear D gene. The sample here was PBMCs from blood, taken approximately 25 months after vaccination. Here the CDR3 DNA reads TGTGCCAGCAGTTTAAATCGTCCTACCGGGGAGCTGTTTTTT. Residues: CASSLNRPTGELFF.